Each of the 20 T cell receptor beta chains below was sequenced from the same sample in a study of T cells in Graves' hyperthyroidism and ophthalmopathy. Amplification of TCR beta CDR3 regions was performed using RNA transcripts as template. HTBI primers drove first-round RT-PCR of the TCR CDR3. TCRdb passed the multiplex PCR reads through MiXCR, listing each CDR3 protein once. The table records 500,000 to 650,000 distinct CDR3 sequences, 40% to 50% of them present only once. Sequencing used peripheral blood or thyroid tissue (not recorded which). The source of these receptors is an adult woman with Graves' disease, either hyperthyroidism or ophthalmopathy (not recorded which).

This clonotype was seen repeatedly, ten times or more. The CDR3 DNA reads as TGCAGTGCTAGAGATCCTTCCCGATCGACTTCCTACGAGCAGTACTTC. Its translation: CSARDPSRSTSYEQYF. The V call is TRBV20-1, the J call TRBJ2-7; D is ambiguous. CDR3 length: 16 residues. The germline gives CDR1 DFQATT, CDR2 SNEGSKA (reference sequence). V was clipped by 0 bases and J by 1 base, with 16 bases between them.

This clonotype was seen at least ten times. V and J are TRBV5-1 and TRBJ1-5; D may be TRBD1 (5 bases). CDR3 length: 16 amino acids. The V and J ends lost 4 bases and 4 bases respectively, with 18 bases between them. Germline V gives CDR1 SGHRS, CDR2 YFSETQ. CDR3 amino acids: CASSPEPSPGNQPQHF. CDR3 coding DNA: TGCGCCAGCAGCCCAGAACCTTCCCCAGGGAATCAGCCCCAGCATTTT. Drawing the rest from reference TRBV5-1 and TRBJ1-5, the complete variable domain is KAGVTQTPRYLIKTRGQQVTLSCSPISGHRSVSWYQQTPGQGLQFLFEYFSETQRNKGNFPGRFSGRQFSNSRSEMNVSTLELGDSALYLCASSPEPSPGNQPQHFGDGTRLSIL.

This clonotype was detected ten times or more. The rearrangement uses TRBV7-9 and TRBJ2-5, with D possibly TRBD1 on 5 matching bases. Per the germline V gene, CDR1 is SEHNR and CDR2 is FQNEAQ (reference sequence). This CDR3 comprises 13 residues. Trimming pared 2 bases from V and 2 bases from J, leaving 6 bases between. CDR3 coding DNA: TGTGCCAGCAGCTTATCAGGGCAAGAGACCCAGTACTTC. Its protein is CASSLSGQETQYF.

This clonotype was seen at least ten times. The J gene is TRBJ2-1, the V gene TRBV14, with 8 bases that match TRBD2. Unmatched junction bases numbered 8, after V lost 1 base and J lost 0 bases. Germline loops: CDR1 SGHDN, CDR2 FVKESK. The CDR3 has 18 amino acids. The CDR3 protein is CASSQAGGEANSYNEQFF. Here the CDR3 DNA reads TGTGCCAGCAGCCAAGCGGGGGGGGAAGCGAACTCCTACAATGAGCAGTTCTTC.

In this sample, this clonotype turned up many times. V is TRBV12-3 or TRBV12-4 and J is TRBJ1-2; no clear D gene. V was cut by 4 bases and J by 2 bases, with 8 bases left in between. CDR3 length equals 13 residues. The CDR3 loop reads CASSSQPNYGYTF. The CDR3, as DNA: TGTGCCAGCAGTTCACAGCCAAACTATGGCTACACCTTC.

As regards this clonotype: This may come from a read error, since a much larger clone is one base off. The rearrangement uses TRBV5-1 and TRBJ2-5; tentatively, D is TRBD2 (5 bases). V was shortened by 7 bases and J by 2 bases, with 12 bases between the two germline ends. This CDR3 has 13 residues. The germline V gene encodes CDR1 SGHRS and CDR2 YFSETQ. The CDR3 DNA sequence: TGCGCCAGCGGCTCGACTACACAAGAGACCCAGTACTTC. Encoded protein: CASGSTTQETQYF.

The chain is built from TRBV5-1 and TRBJ2-5, with TRBD2 as a possible D gene (6 bases). There are 17 residues in the CDR3. The germline V and J ends were trimmed by 0 bases and 0 bases, with 15 bases remaining between them. Germline lookup yields CDR1 SGHRS and CDR2 YFSETQ. The CDR3 here is CASSLEGLTRYQETQYF. Written as DNA, the CDR3 is TGCGCCAGCAGCTTGGAAGGACTAACCAGGTACCAAGAGACCCAGTACTTC.

The chain couples TRBV29-1 to TRBJ2-5, with D hard to call. TRBJ2-1 explains the end of the DNA better; the J call may be wrong. This CDR3 is built from 16 residues. Per germline, CDR1 SQVTM and CDR2 ANQGSEA. The DNA for the CDR3 is TGCAGCGCCATAGTCGGGTCTAGACTTAAGCCCAATGAGCAGTTCTTC. This codes for CSAIVGSRLKPNEQFF.

This clonotype has ten or more counts. The rearrangement links TRBV19 to TRBJ2-6; 7 bases map to TRBD1. The CDR3 runs to 14 residues. Germline V CDR1 and CDR2: LNHDA, SQIVND (reference sequence). After removal of 7 bases from V and 4 bases from J, the junction contained 4 bases not matched to a gene. Here the CDR3 reads CASKTGSGANVLTF. The CDR3 DNA sequence: TGTGCCAGTAAGACAGGGTCAGGGGCCAACGTCCTGACTTTC.

This clonotype has ten or more counts. V usage is TRBV2 and J usage is TRBJ2-7; D perhaps matches TRBD1 (6 bases). Germline V gene sequence: CDR1 SNHLY, CDR2 FYNNEI. V shed 6 bases and J shed 3 bases, with 12 bases lying between them. There are 13 residues in the CDR3. CDR3: CASRGTFYYEQYF. In DNA form, the CDR3 reads TGTGCCAGCAGGGGGACATTTTACTACGAGCAGTACTTC.

The chain carries TRBV5-1 and TRBJ1-4, with D possibly being TRBD1 (5 bases). CDR3 length: 17 amino acids. Per the germline V gene, CDR1 is SGHRS and CDR2 is YFSETQ. Deletions cut 3 bases from V and 0 bases from J, with 15 bases between. This CDR3 reads CASSSGTLAATNEKLFF. The CDR3 nucleotides are TGCGCCAGCAGCTCTGGGACGCTAGCTGCAACTAATGAAAAACTGTTTTTT. Full variable domain (outside the CDR3, taken from reference TRBV5-1 and TRBJ1-4): KAGVTQTPRYLIKTRGQQVTLSCSPISGHRSVSWYQQTPGQGLQFLFEYFSETQRNKGNFPGRFSGRQFSNSRSEMNVSTLELGDSALYLCASSSGTLAATNEKLFFGSGTQLSVL.

The rearrangement links TRBV7-9 to TRBJ2-7; D not resolved. The CDR3 consists of 13 residues. Trimming took off 3 bases at V and 7 bases at J, with 13 bases between the two ends. Germline-derived CDR1 and CDR2 are SEHNR and FQNEAQ (reference sequence). CDR3 sequence: CASSFLTLGEQYF. The CDR3 coding sequence is TGTGCCAGCAGCTTTTTGACCCTGGGGGAGCAGTACTTC.

This clonotype was counted at least ten times. Mismatch with germline at one junction end may stem from a read error. This sequence joins TRBV6-1 and TRBJ1-6; the D gene is possibly TRBD1 (6 bases). Germline V gene sequence: CDR1 MNHNS, CDR2 SASEGT. The CDR3 is 12 residues long. The CDR3 DNA reads TGTGCGAGCACCAGGGGTAGATCACCCCTCCACTTT. This encodes CASTRGRSPLHF.

This clonotype was picked up one time. This rearrangement joins TRBV4-2 to TRBJ2-5; 7 nucleotides align to TRBD2. The J call is doubtful: the DNA matches TRBJ2-1 better. Germline V gene lookup returns CDR1 LGHNA and CDR2 YNFKEQ. This CDR3 comprises 16 residues. The CDR3 loop reads CASSPGASGLGDEQFF. CDR3 in DNA: TGTGCCAGCAGCCCTGGAGCTAGCGGTTTAGGCGATGAGCAGTTCTTC.

This rearrangement joins TRBV7-2 to TRBJ1-1; tentative D call: TRBD1 (5 bases). With 4 bases removed from V and 3 bases from J, the gap between germline ends came to 9 bases. CDR1 and CDR2 (germline): SGHTA, FQGNSA. This CDR3 comprises 13 residues. The CDR3 is CASSWGWDTEAFF. The CDR3 bases are TGTGCCAGCAGCTGGGGCTGGGACACTGAAGCTTTCTTT.

The J gene is TRBJ1-4, the V gene TRBV19, with 8 bases that match TRBD1. CDR3 length equals 13 residues. CDR1 and CDR2 (germline): LNHDA, SQIVND (reference sequence). Germline trimming cut 9 bases from V and 6 bases from J; bases unmatched to any gene: 6. DNA for the CDR3: TGTGCCAGAGCCGGGACAGGAGATGAAAAACTGTTTTTT. Translation: CARAGTGDEKLFF.

This clonotype was found many times. V and J are TRBV29-1 and TRBJ1-3, with D possibly being TRBD1 (5 bases). V lost 7 bases, J lost 2 bases, and 12 bases lay in between. This CDR3 contains 13 residues. Germline CDR1 and CDR2: SQVTM and ANQGSEA. CDR3 nucleotides: TGCAGCGCGGAAGAGGGGACTGGAAACACCATATATTTT. Translated: CSAEEGTGNTIYF.

The genes are TRBV2 and TRBJ1-1; no firm D call. Germline V gives CDR1 SNHLY, CDR2 FYNNEI. This CDR3 comprises 12 residues. V lost 7 bases and J lost 4, with 10 bases in between. The CDR3 sequence is CASKKIGTEAFF. CDR3 nucleotides: TGTGCCAGCAAGAAAATTGGCACTGAAGCTTTCTTT.

Written as DNA, the CDR3 is TGTGCCAGCAGGCGAACAGGGGGGCCGAGTTATAGCAATCAGCCCCAGCATTTT. Translation gives CASRRTGGPSYSNQPQHF. This sequence joins TRBV7-2 and TRBJ1-5; 8 nucleotides line up with TRBD1. This CDR3 spans 18 amino acids. Per the germline V gene, CDR1 is SGHTA and CDR2 is FQGNSA. V lost 6 bases and J lost 0; bases outside the gene matches: 13.

This clonotype was seen once. An end of the junction differs from the germline gene, which may be a read error. The CDR3 nucleotides are TGCAGCGGGGGGGCAGGGAGCTGGAGCACTAAAGCTTTCTTT. Translated, it gives CSGGAGSWSTKAFF. The chain combines TRBV29-1 with TRBJ1-1; a possible D gene is TRBD1 (6 bases). The germline V gene has CDR1 SQVTM and CDR2 ANQGSEA. The CDR3 has 14 residues.